The T cell receptor (beta chain) described here comes from a study of cytomegalovirus exposure and HLA in healthy donors. Findings of the study overall: There were under 200 TCR beta chains listed as cytomegalovirus-associated. A later analysis showed that HLA-associated TCR beta chains had undergone more clonal expansion than equally common others. For most TCR beta V segments, an earlier analysis put the productive rate at about 87% or about 30% of the time.

There are 14 residues in the CDR3. CDR1 and CDR2 (germline): LGHNA, YSLEER. The V segment lost 4 bases and the J segment 1 base; nucleotides outside the gene matches: 1. As concerns this clone: Its antigen is unidentified.

In the PCR, 60 Vbeta and 13 Jbeta primers were used. Only in-frame clones appear in the TCRdb table, and some are missing; sequencing was by immunoSEQ multiplex PCR. The sample lists approximately 93,000 clones, 60% to 80% occurring once. The chain uses TRBV4-3 and TRBJ1-2; 9 bases agree with TRBD1. This receptor was identified in a woman aged 35 to 49 in good health and CMV-seronegative. The sample was PBMCs. CDR3 nucleotides: TGCGCCAGCAGCCCGGACAGGGGTAACTATGGCTACACCTTC. Protein sequence: CASSPDRGNYGYTF.